A selection of T cell receptor beta chains follows, all from one sample in a study of spatial heterogeneity in lung cancer. TCRdb re-derived calls from the 5' RACE reads in MiXCR, one entry per CDR3 protein. The sample yields fewer than 45,000 distinct CDR3 sequences, approximately 6.2% seen once. Here the sequenced sample was PBMCs, taken at surgery. The receptors were sampled from a female donor with early-stage non-small cell lung cancer. Each CDR3 is given with its conserved first and last residue. The D gene is left open where the match is weak. Part of the rows lack a size; the others show once, few, many or a class for expanded clones.

v_gene,abundance,j_gene,d_gene,CDR3nt,CDR3aa
TRBV5-1,.,TRBJ2-3,.,TGCGCCAGCACCCGTCTTGGGGGAACAGATACGCAGTATTTT,CASTRLGGTDTQYF
TRBV7-2,.,TRBJ1-2,.,TGTGCCACAGGACAGCCTCTCTATGGCTACACCTTC,CATGQPLYGYTF
TRBV7-9,.,TRBJ2-7,TRBD1,TGTGCCAGCAGAGGACAGGGGCGTGACGAGCAGTACTTC,CASRGQGRDEQYF
TRBV7-7,.,TRBJ2-5,.,TGTGCTAGCAGCTTCTTTCACGGTGAAACAGAGACCCAGTACTTC,CASSFFHGETETQYF
TRBV5-5,many,TRBJ1-4,TRBD1,TGTGCCAGCAGCCTATCGACAGGGTATGAAAAACTGTTTTTT,CASSLSTGYEKLFF
TRBV19,many,TRBJ1-1,.,TGTGCCAGTAGTATTCCGGGGATCCCGAACACTGAAGCTTTCTTT,CASSIPGIPNTEAFF
TRBV11-2,many,TRBJ1-2,.,TGTGCCAGCAGCTTAGGAGAGGACAGCCCTCCGACCTTC,CASSLGEDSPPTF
TRBV7-6,few,TRBJ2-1,TRBD1,TGTGCCAGCAGCCGACAGGGGGCCTACAATGAGCAGTTCTTC,CASSRQGAYNEQFF
TRBV20-1,.,TRBJ1-4,.,TGCAGTTGGGGAGGCGGGTCAACTAATGAAAAACTGTTTTTT,CSWGGGSTNEKLFF
TRBV27,few,TRBJ1-2,TRBD1,TGTGCCAGCAGTCCCAGACAGGGGAATACCTATGGCTACACCTTC,CASSPRQGNTYGYTF
TRBV20-1,many,TRBJ2-3,TRBD2,TGCAGTGCTAGAGGCGGGGGGTCTAACACAGATACGCAGTATTTT,CSARGGGSNTDTQYF
TRBV4-1,few,TRBJ1-1,.,TGCGCCAGCAGCCAAGACCCCGTCGGGAAGAAGAACACTGAAGCTTTCTTT,CASSQDPVGKKNTEAFF
TRBV6-1,.,TRBJ2-3,.,TGTGCCAGCACGACGGTGGCGGGGAGGACAGATACGCAGTATTTT,CASTTVAGRTDTQYF
TRBV12-3/TRBV12-4,many,TRBJ1-1,TRBD1,TGTGCCAGCAGTCGAACAGGGGTGGGGACTGAAGCTTTCTTT,CASSRTGVGTEAFF
TRBV18,many,TRBJ2-5,.,TGTGCCAGCTCACCTTACCAAGAGACCCAGTACTTC,CASSPYQETQYF
TRBV6-6,.,TRBJ2-2,TRBD1,TGTGCCAGCAGGACCGGGACAGGGGGAGGCCAGGGTATCACCGGGGAGCTGTTTTTT,CASRTGTGGGQGITGELFF
TRBV3-1,few,TRBJ2-1,TRBD1,TGTGCCAGCAGCCATTCTGGGACAGGGCCCTACAATGAGCAGTTCTTC,CASSHSGTGPYNEQFF
TRBV5-1,few,TRBJ2-4,.,TGCGCCAGCAGCTTGCGTGGGGAGGTTCAGTACTTC,CASSLRGEVQYF
TRBV7-9,.,TRBJ1-2,TRBD1,TGTGCCAGCAGCCATGGGACAGGGGGTCTGAATGGCTACACCTTC,CASSHGTGGLNGYTF
TRBV7-9,many,TRBJ2-1,.,TGTGCCAGCAGCCCAAGGCTAGGGGGCAATGAGCAGTTCTTC,CASSPRLGGNEQFF